The next 32 T cell receptor beta chains were all read from a single sample in a study of PD-L1 blockade in urothelial cancer. Produced via immunoSEQ multiplex PCR; TCRdb's table is partial and in-frame only. The sample carries more than 75,000 clones, 85% to 95% recorded once. The source was PBMCs, collected around atezolizumab (anti-PD-L1) treatment. These receptors were collected from a man in his sixties with urothelial cancer.

The chain recombines TRBV6-1 with TRBJ2-5; 8 bases agree with TRBD2. The CDR3 contains 14 residues. CDR1 is MNHNS and CDR2 is SASEGT in the germline V gene. V dropped 8 bases and J dropped 5; count of bases not matched to a gene: 10. The CDR3 protein is CASWWVGGAETQYF. DNA of the CDR3: TGTGCCAGCTGGTGGGTCGGGGGGGCGGAGACCCAGTACTTC.

This clone appeared a single time. CDR3 coding DNA: TGCAGCGTATCCGGGAGTGGGGTAGATACGCAGTATTTT. Its protein is CSVSGSGVDTQYF. This chain uses TRBV29-1 with TRBJ2-3, with D perhaps matching TRBD2 (6 bases). The CDR3 extends over 13 amino acids. V was shortened by 6 bases and J by 5 bases, with 15 bases between the two germline ends. Germline loops: CDR1 SQVTM, CDR2 ANQGSEA.

V usage is TRBV7-8 and J usage is TRBJ1-3; a possible D gene is TRBD1 (6 bases). Trimming removed 2 bases at V and 0 bases at J, with 14 bases between. The CDR3 loop spans 17 amino acids. Germline V lookup: CDR1 SGHVS, CDR2 FQNEAQ. The CDR3 DNA is TGTGCCAGCAGCTTATCAGGGGTAATCGTCTCTGGAAACACCATATATTTT. Its protein product is CASSLSGVIVSGNTIYF. Filled out from reference TRBV7-8 and TRBJ1-3, the complete variable domain reads GAGVSQSPRYKVAKRGQDVALRCDPISGHVSLFWYQQALGQGPEFLTYFQNEAQLDKSGLPSDRFFAERPEGSVSTLKIQRTQQEDSAVYLCASSLSGVIVSGNTIYFGEGSWLTVV.

The chain carries TRBV27 and TRBJ2-1; TRBD2 aligns across 12 bases. V lost 7 bases to trimming and J lost 9 bases; unmatched junction nucleotides: 7. Germline CDR1 MNHEY, CDR2 SMNVEV (reference sequence). The CDR3 is 14 amino acids. CDR3 sequence (DNA): TGTGCCAGCACCCGACTAGCGGGAGAGGGTGAGCAGTTCTTC. Translating gives CASTRLAGEGEQFF.

The rearrangement uses TRBV6-1 and TRBJ2-2; D not certain. This CDR3 spans 16 amino acids. CDR1 and CDR2 (germline): MNHNS, SASEGT. The ends were cut back, 0 bases at V and 1 base at J, with 9 bases in the middle. The CDR3 protein is CASSEARQVNTGELFF. CDR3 DNA sequence: TGTGCCAGCAGTGAAGCTAGGCAGGTGAACACCGGGGAGCTGTTTTTT.

The V gene is TRBV5-1, the J gene TRBJ2-3; no clear D. In germline, CDR1 is SGHRS, CDR2 YFSETQ. The V and J ends lost 2 bases and 5 bases respectively, with 9 bases between them. This CDR3 contains 13 residues. The CDR3 DNA reads TGCGCCAGCAGCTTATCCCCTAAAGATACGCAGTATTTT. It specifies CASSLSPKDTQYF.

The chain has TRBV5-1 and TRBJ2-1, with a tentative D call TRBD2 (7 bases). From germline, CDR1 is SGHRS and CDR2 YFSETQ. The CDR3 consists of 15 residues. Between the trimmed V and J ends, which lost 0 bases and 8 bases, there was a span of 15 bases. The CDR3 DNA reads TGCGCCAGCAGCTTGGCCGAGGGGGGGTTGGATGAGCAGTTCTTC. Encoded protein: CASSLAEGGLDEQFF. Full variable domain (outside the CDR3, taken from reference TRBV5-1 and TRBJ2-1): KAGVTQTPRYLIKTRGQQVTLSCSPISGHRSVSWYQQTPGQGLQFLFEYFSETQRNKGNFPGRFSGRQFSNSRSEMNVSTLELGDSALYLCASSLAEGGLDEQFFGPGTRLTVL.

This clone occurred once. The gene calls are TRBV7-2 and TRBJ2-1; 8 positions agree with TRBD2. Germline CDR1 reads SGHTA; CDR2 reads FQGNSA. The CDR3 spans 15 residues. V lost 7 bases, J lost 0 bases, and 5 bases stayed unmatched. CDR3 DNA: TGTGCCAGCACCTCAACTAGCGGCTCCTACAATGAGCAGTTCTTC. Translating gives CASTSTSGSYNEQFF.

This clone was observed a single time. The chain links TRBV2 to TRBJ2-2; D is undetermined. V was shortened by 1 base and J by 4 bases, with 4 bases between the two germline ends. Looked up from germline, CDR1 is SNHLY and CDR2 is FYNNEI. The CDR3 runs 13 residues. CDR3 nucleotide sequence: TGTGCCAGCAGTGAAGGGCCCACCGGGGAGCTGTTTTTT. Protein: CASSEGPTGELFF.

This chain connects TRBV6-4 to TRBJ2-2, with D possibly matching TRBD1 (5 bases). The V end lost 6 bases, the J end lost 5 bases, and 13 bases lay between the germline ends. The germline V gene has CDR1 MRHNA and CDR2 SNTAGT. The CDR3 is made up of 14 amino acids. DNA for the CDR3: TGTGCCAGCAGGAAGGAAGGGGTTACCGGGGAGCTGTTTTTT. This encodes CASRKEGVTGELFF.

The chain joins TRBV5-1 to TRBJ1-1; 9 positions agree with TRBD1. CDR1 SGHRS and CDR2 YFSETQ come from the germline V gene. The CDR3 extends over 14 amino acids. The V gene end was trimmed by 4 bases and the J gene end by 4 bases; junction bases not matched to a gene: 5. CDR3 sequence (DNA): TGCGCCAGCAGCGGCCTGACAGGGGGCACTGAAGCTTTCTTT. It codes for CASSGLTGGTEAFF.

The chain recombines TRBV28 with TRBJ2-3, with D perhaps matching TRBD2 (6 bases). V was pared by 4 bases and J by 3 bases, with 11 bases between. The CDR3 is made up of 14 amino acids. Germline assignment: CDR1 MDHEN and CDR2 SYDVKM. As DNA, the CDR3 is TGTGCCAGCAGTTCCCCTGGGGGGACAGATACGCAGTATTTT. This encodes CASSSPGGTDTQYF.

The chain has TRBV29-1 and TRBJ1-1; 10 bases fit TRBD1. Unmatched junction bases numbered 8, after V lost 3 bases and J lost 13 bases. Per germline, CDR1 SQVTM and CDR2 ANQGSEA. There are 12 residues in the CDR3. Here the CDR3 reads CSVEGTGDKHFF. The CDR3 DNA reads as TGCAGCGTTGAGGGGACAGGGGACAAGCATTTCTTT. Filled out from reference TRBV29-1 and TRBJ1-1, the complete variable domain reads SAVISQKPSRDICQRGTSLTIQCQVDSQVTMMFWYRQQPGQSLTLIATANQGSEATYESGFVIDKFPISRPNLTFSTLTVSNMSPEDSSIYLCSVEGTGDKHFFGQGTRLTVV.

The gene calls are TRBV11-2 and TRBJ1-5; D remains unclear. The germline V gene encodes CDR1 SGHAT and CDR2 FQNNGV. The V end lost 3 bases, the J end lost 3 bases, and 6 bases lay between the germline ends. There are 13 residues in the CDR3. The DNA of the CDR3 is TGTGCCAGCAGCTTCGGTTCCAATCAGCCCCAGCATTTT. Amino acids: CASSFGSNQPQHF.

The CDR3 sequence is CASSQAGSGSTDTQYF. For the CDR3, the DNA is TGCGCCAGCAGCCAAGCCGGGAGTGGTAGCACAGATACGCAGTATTTT. The chain joins TRBV4-3 to TRBJ2-3, with D perhaps matching TRBD2 (6 bases). This CDR3 has 16 amino acids. The V gene's germline CDR1 is LGHNA and CDR2 YSLEER. Trimming took 1 base from V and 0 from J, leaving 11 bases between them.

The rearrangement uses TRBV5-4 and TRBJ2-7, with 9 bases matching TRBD1. CDR3 length equals 14 residues. Germline CDR1 SGHNT, CDR2 YYREEE (reference sequence). Trimming cost V 4 bases and J 4 bases; bases outside gene matches: 6. The CDR3 region has the DNA TGTGCCAGCAGCACACAGACAGGGGGATACGAGCAGTACTTC. This translates into CASSTQTGGYEQYF.

V usage is TRBV5-1 and J usage is TRBJ2-2, with no clear D. This CDR3 comprises 17 residues. Trimming removed 4 bases at V and 8 bases at J, with 24 bases between. Per the germline V gene, CDR1 is SGHRS and CDR2 is YFSETQ. CDR3 sequence reads: CASSPSSLARARGELFF. CDR3 nucleotides: TGCGCCAGCAGCCCCTCATCATTGGCGCGCGCGAGGGGGGAGCTGTTTTTT.

This clone was detected only once. The rearrangement uses TRBV5-1 and TRBJ2-7; 9 bases fit TRBD1. Losses at the gene ends were 2 bases for V and 6 bases for J; bases not matched to a gene: 9. The V gene's germline CDR1 is SGHRS and CDR2 YFSETQ. This CDR3 has 15 residues. The CDR3 reads CASSFGGQGAGEQYF. CDR3 bases: TGCGCCAGCAGCTTTGGGGGACAGGGTGCGGGCGAGCAGTACTTC. Based on the CDR3 plus reference TRBV5-1 and TRBJ2-7, the full variable domain is KAGVTQTPRYLIKTRGQQVTLSCSPISGHRSVSWYQQTPGQGLQFLFEYFSETQRNKGNFPGRFSGRQFSNSRSEMNVSTLELGDSALYLCASSFGGQGAGEQYFGPGTRLTVT.

The V and J genes are TRBV2 and TRBJ2-7; D is possibly TRBD2 (6 bases). This CDR3 is 15 amino acids long. Germline V gene sequence: CDR1 SNHLY, CDR2 FYNNEI. V was clipped by 7 bases and J by 3 bases, with 19 bases between them. This chain's CDR3 is CASKSSGSGVYEQYF. The DNA of the CDR3 is TGTGCCAGCAAATCCAGCGGGTCAGGAGTCTACGAGCAGTACTTC.

The V and J genes are TRBV4-1 and TRBJ2-1, with 8 nucleotides matching TRBD2. CDR3 length: 17 amino acids. Unmatched junction bases numbered 16, after V lost 3 bases and J lost 9 bases. The germline V gene encodes CDR1 MGHRA and CDR2 YSYEKL. The DNA for the CDR3 is TGCGCCAGCAGCCACACACGAGCGGGGGCTAGTGTATCTGAGCAGTTCTTC. Amino acids: CASSHTRAGASVSEQFF.

The genes are TRBV7-2 and TRBJ2-7; 12 positions agree with TRBD2. CDR3 size: 15 residues. In germline, CDR1 is SGHTA, CDR2 FQGNSA. With 5 bases clipped from V and 2 bases from J, the junction kept 4 bases outside the gene matches. CDR3: CASSLTSGGAYEQYF. Here the CDR3 DNA reads TGTGCCAGCAGCCTGACTAGCGGGGGTGCCTACGAGCAGTACTTC.

The V gene is TRBV4-3, the J gene TRBJ2-7; 8 positions agree with TRBD1. Trimming took 0 bases from V and 0 from J; bases not matched to a gene: 4. The CDR3 extends over 16 amino acids. Germline values: CDR1 LGHNA, CDR2 YSLEER. CDR3 amino acids: CASSQDRDRPSYEQYF. CDR3 DNA sequence: TGCGCCAGCAGCCAAGATCGGGACAGGCCCTCCTACGAGCAGTACTTC.

V is TRBV5-1 and J is TRBJ2-7; the match to TRBD1 covers 8 bases. Per the germline V gene, CDR1 is SGHRS and CDR2 is YFSETQ. The junction had 8 bases not matched to a gene; V was cut back by 0 bases and J by 0 bases. The CDR3 contains 17 residues. The DNA for the CDR3 is TGCGCCAGCAGCTTGGCCCTAACAGGGGGATTCTCCTACGAGCAGTACTTC. It is translated as CASSLALTGGFSYEQYF.

The chain employs TRBV19 and TRBJ2-3, with 8 nucleotides matching TRBD2. The CDR3 is 14 residues long. V lost 2 bases and J lost 6; bases outside the gene matches: 4. In germline, CDR1 is LNHDA, CDR2 SQIVND (reference sequence). Written as DNA, the CDR3 is TGTGCCAGTAGTATAAGCGGGAGTCGGGATACGCAGTATTTT. Protein: CASSISGSRDTQYF.

CDR3 sequence (DNA): TGTGCCAGCAGTTACTCGAGGCGGGAGGATTGTGATACGCAGTATTTT. It yields the protein CASSYSRREDCDTQYF. The genes are TRBV6-5 and TRBJ2-3, with 8 bases identical to TRBD2. The junction had 8 bases not matched to a gene; V was cut back by 0 bases and J by 6 bases. CDR1 is MNHEY, CDR2 SVGAGI, per germline. The CDR3 covers 16 residues.

The V call is TRBV7-9, the J call TRBJ2-2, with a tentative D call TRBD1 (6 bases). The germline CDR1 and CDR2 sequences are SEHNR and FQNEAQ (reference sequence). The CDR3 contains 12 residues. Deletions cut 6 bases from V and 8 bases from J, with 10 bases between. The CDR3 region has the DNA TGTGCCAGCAGACAAACAGGGGGGGAGCTGTTTTTT. It is translated as CASRQTGGELFF.

V is TRBV2 and J is TRBJ1-2; a possible D gene is TRBD1 (6 bases). Germline-derived CDR1 and CDR2 are SNHLY and FYNNEI. Deletions cut 3 bases from V and 8 bases from J, with 10 bases between. This CDR3 comprises 12 residues. This CDR3 is CASSETGRGYTF. CDR3 nucleotides: TGTGCCAGCAGTGAGACAGGCCGGGGCTACACCTTC.

The chain is built from TRBV28 and TRBJ1-1; TRBD1 matches 8 bases. Germline trimming cut 6 bases from V and 1 base from J; bases unmatched to any gene: 1. Germline CDR1 reads MDHEN; CDR2 reads SYDVKM. This CDR3 is 13 amino acids long. The DNA of the CDR3 is TGTGCCAGCAGGGGGACAGGGAACACTGAAGCTTTCTTT. This translates into CASRGTGNTEAFF.

The chain has TRBV2 and TRBJ1-4, with 9 bases lining up with TRBD1. J lost 8 bases, V lost 2 bases, and 12 bases had no gene match. There are 17 residues in the CDR3. Germline values: CDR1 SNHLY, CDR2 FYNNEI. This CDR3 is CASSEFGGGTGNEKLFF. The DNA for the CDR3 is TGTGCCAGCAGTGAATTTGGAGGCGGGACAGGGAACGAAAAACTGTTTTTT.

J is TRBJ2-1 and V is TRBV7-2; possible D gene TRBD2, 7 bases. V was pared by 1 base and J by 7 bases, with 20 bases between. CDR1 and CDR2 (germline): SGHTA, FQGNSA. This CDR3 has 17 residues. The chain's CDR3 is CASSLGGGRAVRNEQFF. The CDR3 nucleotides are TGTGCCAGCAGCTTAGGAGGGGGGAGGGCCGTTAGGAATGAGCAGTTCTTC. The whole variable domain, filled in from reference TRBV7-2 and TRBJ2-1, reads GAGVSQSPSNKVTEKGKDVELRCDPISGHTALYWYRQSLGQGLEFLIYFQGNSAPDKSGLPSDRFSAERTGGSVSTLTIQRTQQEDSAVYLCASSLGGGRAVRNEQFFGPGTRLTVL.

This rearrangement joins TRBV5-1 to TRBJ2-5; tentatively, D is TRBD2 (5 bases). The CDR3 is made up of 14 amino acids. Germline V CDR1 and CDR2: SGHRS, YFSETQ. Trimming shortened V by 2 bases and J by 1 base, and 9 bases separated the two germline ends. CDR3 amino acids: CASSFGVGQETQYF. The CDR3 DNA sequence: TGCGCCAGCAGCTTCGGGGTCGGCCAAGAGACCCAGTACTTC. The whole variable domain, remainder taken from reference TRBV5-1 and TRBJ2-5, is KAGVTQTPRYLIKTRGQQVTLSCSPISGHRSVSWYQQTPGQGLQFLFEYFSETQRNKGNFPGRFSGRQFSNSRSEMNVSTLELGDSALYLCASSFGVGQETQYFGPGTRLLVL.

This clone has only a few counts. The chain joins TRBV29-1 to TRBJ1-3; D unclear. CDR1 SQVTM and CDR2 ANQGSEA come from the germline V gene. Trimming left V 8 bases short and J 3 bases short, with 8 bases between. The CDR3 is 11 residues long. This CDR3 is CSSNSGNTIYF. The CDR3 DNA follows: TGCAGCAGTAACAGTGGAAACACCATATATTTT.